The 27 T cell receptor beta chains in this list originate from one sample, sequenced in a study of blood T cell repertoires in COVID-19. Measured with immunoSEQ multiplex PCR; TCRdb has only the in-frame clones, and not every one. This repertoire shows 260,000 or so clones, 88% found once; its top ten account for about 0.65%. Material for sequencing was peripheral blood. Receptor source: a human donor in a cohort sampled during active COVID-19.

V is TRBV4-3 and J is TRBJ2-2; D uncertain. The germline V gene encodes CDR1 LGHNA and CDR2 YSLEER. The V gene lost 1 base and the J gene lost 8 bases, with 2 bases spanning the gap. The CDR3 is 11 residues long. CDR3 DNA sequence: TGCGCCAGCAGCCAAGCTGGGGAGCTGTTTTTT. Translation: CASSQAGELFF.

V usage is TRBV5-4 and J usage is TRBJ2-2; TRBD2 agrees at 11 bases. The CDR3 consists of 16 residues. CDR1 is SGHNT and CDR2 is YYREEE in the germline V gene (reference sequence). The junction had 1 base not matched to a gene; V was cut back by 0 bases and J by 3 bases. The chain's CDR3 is CASSLGTSGYTGELFF. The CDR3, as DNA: TGTGCCAGCAGCTTGGGGACTAGCGGGTACACCGGGGAGCTGTTTTTT.

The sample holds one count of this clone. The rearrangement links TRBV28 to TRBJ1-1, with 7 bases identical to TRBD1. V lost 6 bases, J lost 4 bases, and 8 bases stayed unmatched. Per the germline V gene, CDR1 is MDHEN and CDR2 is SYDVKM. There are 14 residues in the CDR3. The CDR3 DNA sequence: TGTGCCAGCAGGTCGACAGGGTTGATCACTGAAGCTTTCTTT. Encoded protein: CASRSTGLITEAFF.

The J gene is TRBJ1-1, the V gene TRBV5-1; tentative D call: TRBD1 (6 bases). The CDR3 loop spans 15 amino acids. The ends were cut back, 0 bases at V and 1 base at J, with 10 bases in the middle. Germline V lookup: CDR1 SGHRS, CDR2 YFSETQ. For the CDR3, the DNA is TGCGCCAGCAGCTTGGGAGGGGGTGGGAACACTGAAGCTTTCTTT. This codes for CASSLGGGGNTEAFF. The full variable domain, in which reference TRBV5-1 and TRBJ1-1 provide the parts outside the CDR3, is KAGVTQTPRYLIKTRGQQVTLSCSPISGHRSVSWYQQTPGQGLQFLFEYFSETQRNKGNFPGRFSGRQFSNSRSEMNVSTLELGDSALYLCASSLGGGGNTEAFFGQGTRLTVV.

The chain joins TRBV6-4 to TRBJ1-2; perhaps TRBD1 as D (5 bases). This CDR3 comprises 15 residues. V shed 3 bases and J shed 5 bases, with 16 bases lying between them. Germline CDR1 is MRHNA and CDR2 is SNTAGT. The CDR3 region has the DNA TGTGCCAGCAGTGAGGTGGGGGGGTTTCGGTATGGCTACACCTTC. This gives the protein CASSEVGGFRYGYTF.

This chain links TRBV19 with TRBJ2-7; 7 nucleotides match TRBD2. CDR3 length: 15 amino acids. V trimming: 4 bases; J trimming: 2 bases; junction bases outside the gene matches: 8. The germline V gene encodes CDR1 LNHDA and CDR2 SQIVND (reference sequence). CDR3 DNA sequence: TGTGCCAGTAGTACGGAGCGGGAAGTTACCTACGAGCAGTACTTC. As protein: CASSTEREVTYEQYF.

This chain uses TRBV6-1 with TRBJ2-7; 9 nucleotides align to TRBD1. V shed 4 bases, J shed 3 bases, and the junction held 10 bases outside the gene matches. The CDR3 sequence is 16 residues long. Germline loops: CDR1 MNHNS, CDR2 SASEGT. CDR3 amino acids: CASSAGQGIPLYEQYF. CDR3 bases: TGTGCCAGCAGTGCGGGACAGGGAATTCCCCTCTACGAGCAGTACTTC.

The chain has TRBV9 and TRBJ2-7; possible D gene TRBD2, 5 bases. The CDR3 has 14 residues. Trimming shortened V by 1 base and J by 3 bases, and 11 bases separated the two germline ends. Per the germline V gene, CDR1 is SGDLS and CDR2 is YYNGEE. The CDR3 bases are TGTGCCAGCAGCGTAAGAGTAGAGGGCTACGAGCAGTACTTC. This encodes CASSVRVEGYEQYF. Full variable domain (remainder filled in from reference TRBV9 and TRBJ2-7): DSGVTQTPKHLITATGQRVTLRCSPRSGDLSVYWYQQSLDQGLQFLIQYYNGEERAKGNILERFSAQQFPDLHSELNLSSLELGDSALYFCASSVRVEGYEQYFGPGTRLTVT.

The CDR3 nucleotides read TGTGCCAGCAGCGTAGACAGGCAAGAGACCCAGTACTTC. Its protein is CASSVDRQETQYF. The gene calls are TRBV9 and TRBJ2-5, with D maybe TRBD1 (5 bases). The CDR3 runs to 13 residues. V lost 0 bases and J 2 bases, leaving 5 bases between the germline ends. Looked up from germline, CDR1 is SGDLS and CDR2 is YYNGEE.

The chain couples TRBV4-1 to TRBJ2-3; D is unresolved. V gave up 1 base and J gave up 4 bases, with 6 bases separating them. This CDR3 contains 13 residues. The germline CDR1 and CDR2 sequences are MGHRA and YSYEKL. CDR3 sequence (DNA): TGCGCCAGCAGCCAAGTGAGCCCAGATACGCAGTATTTT. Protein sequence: CASSQVSPDTQYF.

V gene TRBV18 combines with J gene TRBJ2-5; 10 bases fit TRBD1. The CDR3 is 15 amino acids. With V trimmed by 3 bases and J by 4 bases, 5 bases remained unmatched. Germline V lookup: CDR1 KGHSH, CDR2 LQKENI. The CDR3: CASSPGQGSRETQYF. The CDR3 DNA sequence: TGTGCCAGCTCACCGGGACAGGGGTCGAGAGAGACCCAGTACTTC. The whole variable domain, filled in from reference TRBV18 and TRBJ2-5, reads NAGVMQNPRHLVRRRGQEARLRCSPMKGHSHVYWYRQLPEEGLKFMVYLQKENIIDESGMPKERFSAEFPKEGPSILRIQQVVRGDSAAYFCASSPGQGSRETQYFGPGTRLLVL.

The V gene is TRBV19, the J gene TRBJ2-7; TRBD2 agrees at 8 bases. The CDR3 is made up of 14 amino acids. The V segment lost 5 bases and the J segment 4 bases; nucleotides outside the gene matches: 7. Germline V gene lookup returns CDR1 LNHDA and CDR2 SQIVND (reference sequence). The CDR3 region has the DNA TGTGCCAGTAGTCCCCGGGGGGGCGCTTACGAGCAGTACTTC. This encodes CASSPRGGAYEQYF.

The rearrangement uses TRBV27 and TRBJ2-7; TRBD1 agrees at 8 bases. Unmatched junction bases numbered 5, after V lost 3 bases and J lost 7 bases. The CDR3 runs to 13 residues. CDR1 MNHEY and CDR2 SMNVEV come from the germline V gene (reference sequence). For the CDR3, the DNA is TGTGCCAGCAGTTTTCCAGGGGGCAGTGAGCAGTACTTC. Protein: CASSFPGGSEQYF.

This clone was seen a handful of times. In nucleotides, the CDR3 is TGTGCCAGCAGCTTGGGTTACACCCACACTGAAGCTTTCTTT. Translation: CASSLGYTHTEAFF. This rearrangement joins TRBV5-5 to TRBJ1-1; D is unclear. This CDR3 comprises 14 residues. Trimming cost V 0 bases and J 3 bases, with 9 bases left between them. Per the germline V gene, CDR1 is SGHKS and CDR2 is YYEKEE (reference sequence).

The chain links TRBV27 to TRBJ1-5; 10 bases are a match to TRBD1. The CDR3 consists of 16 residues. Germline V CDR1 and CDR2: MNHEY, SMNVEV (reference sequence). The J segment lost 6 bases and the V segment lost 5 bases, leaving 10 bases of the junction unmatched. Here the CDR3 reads CASSPIGTGVGQPQHF. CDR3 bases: TGTGCCAGCAGTCCAATAGGGACAGGGGTGGGTCAGCCCCAGCATTTT.

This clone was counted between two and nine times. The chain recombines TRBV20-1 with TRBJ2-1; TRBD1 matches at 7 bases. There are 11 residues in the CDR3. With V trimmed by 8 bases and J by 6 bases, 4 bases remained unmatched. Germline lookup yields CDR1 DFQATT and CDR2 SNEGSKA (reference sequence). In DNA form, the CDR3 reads TGCAGTTCCTACAGGGGCAATGAGCAGTTCTTC. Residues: CSSYRGNEQFF.

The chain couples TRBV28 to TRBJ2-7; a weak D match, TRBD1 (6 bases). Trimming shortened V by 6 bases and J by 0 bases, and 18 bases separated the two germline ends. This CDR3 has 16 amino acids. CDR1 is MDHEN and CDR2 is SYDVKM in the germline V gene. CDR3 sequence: CASRGPHRASSYEQYF. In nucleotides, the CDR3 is TGTGCCAGCAGGGGACCTCACAGGGCAAGCTCCTACGAGCAGTACTTC.

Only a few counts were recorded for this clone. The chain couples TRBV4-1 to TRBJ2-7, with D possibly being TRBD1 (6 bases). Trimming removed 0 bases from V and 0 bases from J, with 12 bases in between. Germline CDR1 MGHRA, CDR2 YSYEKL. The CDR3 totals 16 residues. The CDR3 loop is CASSQESATGSYEQYF. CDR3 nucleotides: TGCGCCAGCAGCCAAGAATCCGCGACAGGCTCCTACGAGCAGTACTTC.

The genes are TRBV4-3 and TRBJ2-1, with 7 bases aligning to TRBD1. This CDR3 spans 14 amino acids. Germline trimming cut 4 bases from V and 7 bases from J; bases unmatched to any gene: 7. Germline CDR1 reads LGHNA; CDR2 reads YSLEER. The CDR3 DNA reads TGCGCCAGCAGCCCCAGACAGGGAGTTAATGAGCAGTTCTTC. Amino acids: CASSPRQGVNEQFF.

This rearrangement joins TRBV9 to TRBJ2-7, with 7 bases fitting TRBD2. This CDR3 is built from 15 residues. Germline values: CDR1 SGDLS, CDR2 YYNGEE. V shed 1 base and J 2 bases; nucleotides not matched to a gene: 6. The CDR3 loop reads CASSVSGTRPYEQYF. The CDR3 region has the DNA TGTGCCAGCAGCGTAAGCGGGACGAGGCCCTACGAGCAGTACTTC.

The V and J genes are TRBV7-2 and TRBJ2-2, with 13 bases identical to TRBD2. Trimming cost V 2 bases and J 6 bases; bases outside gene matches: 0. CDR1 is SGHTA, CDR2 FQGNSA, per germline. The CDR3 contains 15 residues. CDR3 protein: CASSLTSGGAGELFF. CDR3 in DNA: TGTGCCAGCAGCTTAACTAGCGGGGGGGCCGGGGAGCTGTTTTTT.

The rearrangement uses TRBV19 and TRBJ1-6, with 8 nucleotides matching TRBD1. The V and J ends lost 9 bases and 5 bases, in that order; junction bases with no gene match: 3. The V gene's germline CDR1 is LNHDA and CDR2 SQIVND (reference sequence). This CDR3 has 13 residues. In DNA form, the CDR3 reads TGTGCCAGCGGACAGGGCCATAATTCACCCCTCCACTTT. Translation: CASGQGHNSPLHF.

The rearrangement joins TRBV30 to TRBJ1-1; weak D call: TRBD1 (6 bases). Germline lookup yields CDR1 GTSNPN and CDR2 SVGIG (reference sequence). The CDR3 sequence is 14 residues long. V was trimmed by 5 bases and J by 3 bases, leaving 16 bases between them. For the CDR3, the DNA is TGTGCCTGGGAGATGGGGGGGCTGTACACTGAAGCTTTCTTT. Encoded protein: CAWEMGGLYTEAFF.

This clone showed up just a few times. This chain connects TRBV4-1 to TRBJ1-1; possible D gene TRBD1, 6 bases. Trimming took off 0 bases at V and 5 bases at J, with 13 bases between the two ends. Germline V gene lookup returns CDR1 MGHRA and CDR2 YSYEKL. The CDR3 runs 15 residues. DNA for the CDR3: TGCGCCAGCAGCCAAGAGAAGGACAGAGGGACTGAAGCTTTCTTT. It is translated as CASSQEKDRGTEAFF.

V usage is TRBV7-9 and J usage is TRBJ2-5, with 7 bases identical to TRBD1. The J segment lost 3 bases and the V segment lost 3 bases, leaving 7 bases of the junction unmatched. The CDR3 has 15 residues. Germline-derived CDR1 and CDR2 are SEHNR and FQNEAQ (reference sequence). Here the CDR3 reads CASSFNPTGEETQYF. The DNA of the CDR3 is TGTGCCAGCAGCTTCAACCCTACAGGGGAAGAGACCCAGTACTTC.

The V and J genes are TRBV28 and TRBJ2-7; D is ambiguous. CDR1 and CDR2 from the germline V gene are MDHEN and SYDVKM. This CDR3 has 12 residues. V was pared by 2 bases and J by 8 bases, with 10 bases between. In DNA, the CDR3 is TGTGCCAGCAGTTTAAAGATCAGGAAGCAGTACTTC. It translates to CASSLKIRKQYF.

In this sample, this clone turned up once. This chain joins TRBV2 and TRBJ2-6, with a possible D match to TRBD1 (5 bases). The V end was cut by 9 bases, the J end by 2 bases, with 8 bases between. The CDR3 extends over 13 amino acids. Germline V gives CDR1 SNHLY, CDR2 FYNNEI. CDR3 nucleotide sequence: TGTGCCAGTGGACAACCTGGGGCCAACGTCCTGACTTTC. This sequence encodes CASGQPGANVLTF.